This passage covers 2 T cell receptor beta chains from one sample sequenced in a study of blood T cells in healthy people across ages. Primed by a sample-barcoded 5' primer and a J-beta primer mix, a second PCR proceeded for roughly 7 to 12 cycles. One entry per CDR3 protein, called by TCRdb with MiXCR from the 5' RACE reads. The sample holds around 580,000 distinct CDR3 sequences, 40% to 50% seen once. The specimen sequenced was blood. These TCRs come from a man at least 80 years old in good health.

This chain uses TRBV12-3 or TRBV12-4 with TRBJ2-7; no definite D call. The CDR3 consists of 11 residues. Trimming pared 4 bases from V and 7 bases from J, leaving 8 bases between. In DNA form, the CDR3 reads TGTGCCAGCAGTTCAGCCTGGGAGCAGTACTTC. Translated: CASSSAWEQYF.

This clonotype was found many times. The chain links TRBV3-1 to TRBJ2-3; TRBD1 aligns across 9 bases. The CDR3 sequence is 15 residues long. Trimming removed 1 base from V and 3 bases from J; junction bases left unmatched: 2. CDR1 and CDR2 from the germline V gene are LGHDT and YNNKEL (reference sequence). CDR3 region: CASSQVGTGTDTQYF. Written as DNA, the CDR3 is TGTGCCAGCAGCCAAGTCGGGACAGGGACAGATACGCAGTATTTT.